This T cell receptor beta chain was identified in a study of cytomegalovirus exposure and HLA in healthy donors. In the study overall: In an earlier analysis, 90 million to 130 million unique TCR beta sequences were found from 150 million to 200 million T cells.

Both 60 Vbeta primers and 13 Jbeta primers went into the PCR. Repertoires were generated with immunoSEQ multiplex PCR, while TCRdb's copy carries only in-frame clones and drops some. The sample consists of about 85,000 clones, 80% of them appearing once. The study, taken as a whole, reports: A previous analysis found most TCR beta V segments productive roughly 87% or roughly 30% of the time.

A word on this clone: Its antigen remains unknown.

The specimen sequenced was PBMCs. The sequence came from a man between 50 and 59 years old in good health and CMV-seropositive.

The CDR3 reads CASSSGRGLAVNEQFF. The CDR3 DNA follows: TGTGCCAGCAGCTCGGGGCGGGGACTAGCGGTCAATGAGCAGTTCTTC. The chain joins TRBV30 to TRBJ2-1, with TRBD2 matching 11 bases. The ends lost 8 bases at V and 6 bases at J; junction bases unmatched: 15. Germline V gene data show CDR1 as GTSNPN and CDR2 as SVGIG (reference sequence). There are 16 residues in the CDR3.